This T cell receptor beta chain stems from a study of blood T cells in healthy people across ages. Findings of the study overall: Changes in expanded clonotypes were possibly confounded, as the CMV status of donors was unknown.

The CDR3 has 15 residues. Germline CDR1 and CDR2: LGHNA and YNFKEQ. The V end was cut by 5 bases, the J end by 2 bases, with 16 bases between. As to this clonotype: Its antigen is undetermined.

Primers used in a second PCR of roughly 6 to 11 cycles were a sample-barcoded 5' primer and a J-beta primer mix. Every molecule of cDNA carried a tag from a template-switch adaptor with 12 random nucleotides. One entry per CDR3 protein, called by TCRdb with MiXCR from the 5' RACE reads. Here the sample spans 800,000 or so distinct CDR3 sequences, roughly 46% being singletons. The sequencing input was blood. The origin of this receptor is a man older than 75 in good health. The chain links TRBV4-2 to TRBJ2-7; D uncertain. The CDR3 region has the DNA TGTGCCAGCAGCGTGCGCCCGACTGGCACCTACGAGCAGTACTTC. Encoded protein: CASSVRPTGTYEQYF.